The clone carrying this TCR beta chain was counted a few times. The antigen remains unidentified. This specimen belongs to a study of identical twins. A single record per CDR3 protein comes from TCRdb applying MiXCR to the 5' RACE reads. The sample lists around 650,000 distinct CDR3 sequences, around 7.4% occurring once. Overall study results and limits: The study found excess low generation probability among twin-shared out-of-frame alpha sequences. With abundant cord blood beta clonotypes, insertions were fewer; memory repertoires showed no such pattern.

The data were also submitted as part of a second study, on yellow fever vaccine responses in identical twins. That study reports: Reportedly, the response of twins' T cells to the vaccine seemed partly convergent, partly personalized.

The sequence was collected from a woman in her late teens or twenties in good health. Specimen: PBMCs.

CDR3 sequence reads: CASSEYSGGRQPQHF. CDR3 DNA sequence: TGTGCCAGCAGTGAATACTCGGGTGGACGTCAGCCCCAGCATTTT. The genes are TRBV6-1 and TRBJ1-5; D is unresolved. Germline V CDR1 and CDR2: MNHNS, SASEGT. Trimming stripped 2 bases from V and 6 bases from J, with 14 bases between. The length of the CDR3 is 15 residues.